The 15 T cell receptor beta chains presented below share a single source sample, sequenced in a study of cytotoxic CD8 clonotypes in ibrutinib-treated CLL. This table comes from immunoSEQ multiplex PCR, and its TCRdb copy is limited to in-frame clones, with some not included. This sample has more than 110,000 clones; roughly 76% occur once, and the top ten carry 5% to 5.5%. This specimen was PBMCs, taken after 24 months of ibrutinib treatment. Every receptor here comes from a human donor with chronic lymphocytic leukemia.

Many counts were recorded for this clone. The chain has TRBV2 and TRBJ1-5; unclear D gene. V lost 5 bases, J lost 7 bases, and 12 bases lay in between. Per the germline V gene, CDR1 is SNHLY and CDR2 is FYNNEI. The CDR3 totals 13 residues. DNA of the CDR3: TGTGCCAGCAGTTTTGGGGAGGGACAGCCCCAGCATTTT. Translating gives CASSFGEGQPQHF.

J is TRBJ2-3 and V is TRBV5-1; D unclear. V shed 0 bases and J shed 5 bases, with 7 bases lying between them. The germline gives CDR1 SGHRS, CDR2 YFSETQ. The CDR3 sequence is 13 residues long. CDR3 sequence (DNA): TGCGCCAGCAGCTTGGCGCTCCGAGATACGCAGTATTTT. Its protein product is CASSLALRDTQYF.

CDR3 sequence: CASSVRALGYGYTF. CDR3 bases: TGTGCCAGCAGTGTTCGGGCGCTCGGGTATGGCTACACCTTC. The gene calls are TRBV2 and TRBJ1-2; D gene ambiguous. The germline V and J ends were trimmed by 4 bases and 5 bases, with 14 bases remaining between them. Germline-derived CDR1 and CDR2 are SNHLY and FYNNEI. The CDR3 sequence is 14 residues long.

The table lists this clone with a count of one. The chain couples TRBV7-9 to TRBJ2-3; no firm D call. V dropped 6 bases and J dropped 8 bases, with 12 bases sitting between them. The CDR3 totals 12 residues. CDR1 and CDR2 (germline): SEHNR, FQNEAQ (reference sequence). DNA for the CDR3: TGTGCCAGCAGACGAGATTGGAGTACGCAGTATTTT. This gives the protein CASRRDWSTQYF.

This chain uses TRBV6-6 with TRBJ2-7; D unclear. V lost 7 bases and J 3 bases, leaving 13 bases between the germline ends. Looked up from germline, CDR1 is MNHNY and CDR2 is SVGAGI (reference sequence). There are 13 residues in the CDR3. CDR3 sequence reads: CASKPGLLYEQYF. In nucleotides, the CDR3 is TGTGCCAGCAAGCCGGGTCTTCTCTACGAGCAGTACTTC.

The V call is TRBV11-2, the J call TRBJ2-1; D gene ambiguous. Germline V lookup: CDR1 SGHAT, CDR2 FQNNGV. This CDR3 has 13 residues. Trimming took off 0 bases at V and 3 bases at J, with 3 bases between the two ends. CDR3: CASSLDSYNEQFF. CDR3 DNA sequence: TGTGCCAGCAGCTTAGACAGCTACAATGAGCAGTTCTTC.

V and J are TRBV5-6 and TRBJ2-7; TRBD2 aligns across 10 bases. Looked up from germline, CDR1 is SGHDT and CDR2 is YYEEEE. The junction had 6 bases not matched to a gene; V was cut back by 5 bases and J by 4 bases. This CDR3 is 14 amino acids long. DNA of the CDR3: TGTGCCAGCAGTCTCCGGACTAGCGGATACGAGCAGTACTTC. It encodes CASSLRTSGYEQYF.

The V and J genes are TRBV29-1 and TRBJ1-4; tentatively, D is TRBD1 (5 bases). Looked up from germline, CDR1 is SQVTM and CDR2 is ANQGSEA. The CDR3 length is 14 residues. Trimming shortened V by 6 bases and J by 8 bases, and 19 bases separated the two germline ends. The CDR3 DNA sequence: TGCAGCGTACACGAGGGGCAGGGAGGCGAAAAACTGTTTTTT. Translated, it gives CSVHEGQGGEKLFF.

The CDR3 spells CASSFTDTQYF. CDR3 bases: TGTGCCAGCAGCTTCACAGATACGCAGTATTTT. This chain connects TRBV13 to TRBJ2-3; D is unresolved. Trimming took off 3 bases at V and 2 bases at J, with 0 bases between the two ends. Germline V gene lookup returns CDR1 PRHDT and CDR2 FYEKMQ (reference sequence). This CDR3 contains 11 residues. Full variable domain (outside the CDR3, taken from reference TRBV13 and TRBJ2-3): AAGVIQSPRHLIKEKRETATLKCYPIPRHDTVYWYQQGPGQDPQFLISFYEKMQSDKGSIPDRFSAQQFSDYHSELNMSSLELGDSALYFCASSFTDTQYFGPGTRLTVL.

The rearrangement links TRBV11-3 to TRBJ2-6; D unresolved. CDR3 length equals 16 residues. Germline CDR1 reads SGHNT; CDR2 reads YENEEA. V was shortened by 1 base and J by 0 bases, with 7 bases between the two germline ends. The CDR3 reads CASSLGVSSGANVLTF. CDR3 nucleotide sequence: TGTGCCAGCAGCTTAGGCGTCAGCTCTGGGGCCAACGTCCTGACTTTC.

This clone was counted only a few times. The rearrangement uses TRBV18 and TRBJ2-3, with D uncertain. The length of the CDR3 is 13 residues. With 3 bases removed from V and 2 bases from J, the gap between germline ends came to 6 bases. Germline V lookup: CDR1 KGHSH, CDR2 LQKENI. CDR3 DNA: TGTGCCAGCTCACCCTGGCCCACAGATACGCAGTATTTT. Translating it yields CASSPWPTDTQYF.

The chain combines TRBV6-5 with TRBJ1-1, with 8 nucleotides matching TRBD1. V was clipped by 2 bases and J by 1 base; unmatched bases: 3. This CDR3 has 15 amino acids. Germline assignment: CDR1 MNHEY and CDR2 SVGAGI. The CDR3 protein is CASSYVQGANTEAFF. The CDR3 bases are TGTGCCAGCAGTTACGTCCAGGGGGCGAACACTGAAGCTTTCTTT.

The CDR3 sequence: CASSLWAYEQYF. The CDR3 coding sequence is TGTGCCAGCAGTTTATGGGCATACGAGCAGTACTTC. This chain connects TRBV28 to TRBJ2-7; D gene ambiguous. This CDR3 spans 12 amino acids. Germline V gene sequence: CDR1 MDHEN, CDR2 SYDVKM. With 0 bases removed from V and 4 bases from J, the gap between germline ends came to 4 bases.

The rearrangement uses TRBV6-6 and TRBJ1-5; D gene uncertain. V was trimmed by 10 bases and J by 4 bases, leaving 14 bases between them. Germline assignment: CDR1 MNHNY and CDR2 SVGAGI (reference sequence). The CDR3 length is 13 residues. CDR3 sequence (DNA): TGTGCCACCTCGGTCTATACGAATCAGCCCCAGCATTTT. Protein sequence: CATSVYTNQPQHF.

This clone was detected once. The V and J genes are TRBV9 and TRBJ2-3; no clear D. CDR1 is SGDLS, CDR2 YYNGEE, per germline. With 0 bases removed from V and 1 base from J, the gap between germline ends came to 12 bases. This CDR3 contains 16 residues. This chain's CDR3 is CASSVAPLLGTDTQYF. CDR3 DNA sequence: TGTGCCAGCAGCGTAGCCCCCCTCCTGGGCACAGATACGCAGTATTTT. The variable domain in full, with the rest retrieved from reference TRBV9 and TRBJ2-3, is DSGVTQTPKHLITATGQRVTLRCSPRSGDLSVYWYQQSLDQGLQFLIQYYNGEERAKGNILERFSAQQFPDLHSELNLSSLELGDSALYFCASSVAPLLGTDTQYFGPGTRLTVL.